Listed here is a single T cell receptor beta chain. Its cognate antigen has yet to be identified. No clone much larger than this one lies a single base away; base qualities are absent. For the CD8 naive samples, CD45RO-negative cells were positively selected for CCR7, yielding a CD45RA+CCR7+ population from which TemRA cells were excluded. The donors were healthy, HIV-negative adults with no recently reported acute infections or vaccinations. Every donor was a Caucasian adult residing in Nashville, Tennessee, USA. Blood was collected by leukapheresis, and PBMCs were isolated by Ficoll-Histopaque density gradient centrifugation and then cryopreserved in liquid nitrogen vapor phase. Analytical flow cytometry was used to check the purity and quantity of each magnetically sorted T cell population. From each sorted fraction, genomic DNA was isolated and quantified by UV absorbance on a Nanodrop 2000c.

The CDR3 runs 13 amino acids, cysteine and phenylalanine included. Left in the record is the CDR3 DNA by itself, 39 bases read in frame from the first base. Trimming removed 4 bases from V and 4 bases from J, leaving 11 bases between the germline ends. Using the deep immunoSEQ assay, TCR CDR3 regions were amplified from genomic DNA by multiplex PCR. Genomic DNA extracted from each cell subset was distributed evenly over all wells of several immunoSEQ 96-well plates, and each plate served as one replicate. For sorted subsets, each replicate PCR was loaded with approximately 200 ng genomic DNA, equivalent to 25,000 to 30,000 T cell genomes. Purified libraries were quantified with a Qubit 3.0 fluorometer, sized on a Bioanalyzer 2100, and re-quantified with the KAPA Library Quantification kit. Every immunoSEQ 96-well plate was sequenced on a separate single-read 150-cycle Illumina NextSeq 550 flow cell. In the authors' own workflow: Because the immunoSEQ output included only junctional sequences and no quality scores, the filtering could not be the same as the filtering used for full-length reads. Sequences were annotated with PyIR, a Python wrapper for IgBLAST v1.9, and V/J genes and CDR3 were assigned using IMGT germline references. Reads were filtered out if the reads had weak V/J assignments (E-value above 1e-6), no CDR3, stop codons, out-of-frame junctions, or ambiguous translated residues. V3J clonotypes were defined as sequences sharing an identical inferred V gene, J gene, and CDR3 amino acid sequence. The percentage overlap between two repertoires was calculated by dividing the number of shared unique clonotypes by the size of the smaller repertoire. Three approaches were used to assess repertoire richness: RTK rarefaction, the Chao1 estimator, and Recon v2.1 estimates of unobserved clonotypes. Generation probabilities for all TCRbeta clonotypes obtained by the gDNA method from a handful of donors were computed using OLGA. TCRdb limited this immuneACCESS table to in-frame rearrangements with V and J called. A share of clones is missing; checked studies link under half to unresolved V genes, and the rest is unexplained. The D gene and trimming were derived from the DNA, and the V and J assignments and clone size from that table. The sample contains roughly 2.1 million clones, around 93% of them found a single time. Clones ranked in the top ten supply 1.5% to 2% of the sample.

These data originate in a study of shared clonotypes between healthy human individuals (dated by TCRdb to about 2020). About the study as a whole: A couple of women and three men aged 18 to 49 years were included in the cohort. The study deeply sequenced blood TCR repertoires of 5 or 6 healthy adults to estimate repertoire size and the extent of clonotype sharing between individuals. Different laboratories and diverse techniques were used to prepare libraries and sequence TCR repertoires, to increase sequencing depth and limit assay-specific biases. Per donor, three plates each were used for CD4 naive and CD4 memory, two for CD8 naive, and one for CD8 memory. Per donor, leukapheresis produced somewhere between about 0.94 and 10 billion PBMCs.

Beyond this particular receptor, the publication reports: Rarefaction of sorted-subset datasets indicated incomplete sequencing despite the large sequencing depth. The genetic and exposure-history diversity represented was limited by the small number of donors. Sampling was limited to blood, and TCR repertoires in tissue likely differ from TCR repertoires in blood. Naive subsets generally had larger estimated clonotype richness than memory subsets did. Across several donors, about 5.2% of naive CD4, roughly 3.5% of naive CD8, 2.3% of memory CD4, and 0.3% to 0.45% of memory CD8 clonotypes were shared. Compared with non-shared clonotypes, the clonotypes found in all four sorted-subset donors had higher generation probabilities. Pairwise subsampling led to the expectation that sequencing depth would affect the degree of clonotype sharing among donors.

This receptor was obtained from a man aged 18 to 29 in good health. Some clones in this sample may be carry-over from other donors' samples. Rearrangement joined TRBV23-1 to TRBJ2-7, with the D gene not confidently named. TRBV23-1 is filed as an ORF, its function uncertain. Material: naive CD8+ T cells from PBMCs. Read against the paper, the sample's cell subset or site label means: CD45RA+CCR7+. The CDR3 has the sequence CASSPHGLYEQYF. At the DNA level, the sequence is TGCGCCAGCAGTCCCCACGGCCTTTACGAGCAGTACTTC.